This T cell receptor (beta chain) was profiled in a study of Graves' ophthalmopathy and Graves' hyperthyroidism. Study observations and caveats: Detected in blood as well were most expanded thyroid clonotypes with frequency above 0.001.

The CDR3 is 14 residues long. CDR1 is SSHAT and CDR2 is FNYEAQ in the germline V gene (reference sequence). A volume of approximately 9.2 ml of fresh peripheral blood supplied the PBMCs. Comments on this clonotype: Its antigen remains unidentified. Compared with germline, one end of the junction differs, possibly owing to a read error.

As the template, RNA transcripts were used to amplify TCR beta CDR3 regions. The library came from an HTBI-primed first-round RT-PCR and a second-round multiplex PCR. TCRdb analysed the multiplex PCR reads with MiXCR anew, one entry per CDR3 protein. The sample yields about 700,000 distinct CDR3 sequences, roughly 40% seen once. The sequenced sample consisted of peripheral blood. This rearrangement joins TRBV7-7 to TRBJ1-3, with D possibly being TRBD1 (5 bases). The receptor was isolated from an adult man with Graves' ophthalmopathy. The CDR3 coding sequence is TGTGCTAGCAGCGATGGACCCGAAGGGGAGACCATATATTTT. Its translation: CASSDGPEGETIYF.